This is a list of T cell receptor beta chains from one sample in a study of human T cells and chemical hapten exposure. MiXCR was run by TCRdb on the RACE reads, yielding one entry per CDR3 protein. The sample lists 350,000 to 400,000 distinct CDR3 sequences, about 6% occurring once. The source material was whole blood, sampled in connection with sensitization to the hapten diphenylcyclopropenone (DPC). The receptors stem from a woman under 30 with alopecia areata. Some clones in this sample may be carry-over from other donors' samples. The CDR3 runs from the conserved cysteine through the conserved F or W. Fields, in order: D gene, J gene, V gene, CDR3 length, clone size, CDR3 DNA, CDR3 protein. The D gene is left open where the match is weak. A clone size is listed for some rows: how often the clone was seen (once, few, many), or a class if it is expanded.

d_gene: NA; j_gene: TRBJ2-7; v_gene: TRBV27; len: 14; abundance: many; CDR3nt: TGTGCCAGCAGTTTCGAGGGGGACTCCTACGAGCAGTACTTC; CDR3aa: CASSFEGDSYEQYF
d_gene: NA; j_gene: TRBJ2-3; v_gene: TRBV20-1; len: 14; abundance: few; CDR3nt: TGCAGTGCTAAGTCGGGAGAGGGGGCCGTAACGCAGTATTTT; CDR3aa: CSAKSGEGAVTQYF
d_gene: TRBD2; j_gene: TRBJ2-1; v_gene: TRBV7-3; len: 16; abundance: few; CDR3nt: TGTGCCAGCAGCTTAACGACTAGCGGGCTGTACAATGAGCAGTTCTTC; CDR3aa: CASSLTTSGLYNEQFF
d_gene: NA; j_gene: TRBJ1-5; v_gene: TRBV7-8; len: 16; abundance: NA; CDR3nt: TGTGCCAGCAGCCCCAAAGGAGGGTACGGCAATCAGCCCCAGCATTTT; CDR3aa: CASSPKGGYGNQPQHF
d_gene: NA; j_gene: TRBJ2-1; v_gene: TRBV10-3; len: 14; abundance: few; CDR3nt: TGTGGTCCAGGGGACCTTACCCGCTACAATGAGCAGTTCTTC; CDR3aa: CGPGDLTRYNEQFF
d_gene: NA; j_gene: TRBJ1-4; v_gene: TRBV6-2/TRBV6-3; len: 15; abundance: many; CDR3nt: TGTGCCAGCAAAAAAGGCGGACGGGCTAATGAAAAACTGTTTTTT; CDR3aa: CASKKGGRANEKLFF
d_gene: NA; j_gene: TRBJ1-1; v_gene: TRBV29-1; len: 10; abundance: many; CDR3nt: TGCAGCGTTGTATTTACTGAAGCTTTCTTT; CDR3aa: CSVVFTEAFF
d_gene: NA; j_gene: TRBJ1-1; v_gene: TRBV10-3; len: 11; abundance: NA; CDR3nt: TGTGCCAGAAGGGTTTCCACTGAAGCTTTCTTT; CDR3aa: CARRVSTEAFF
d_gene: NA; j_gene: TRBJ2-7; v_gene: TRBV2; len: 11; abundance: NA; CDR3nt: TGTGCCAGCAGGGGGGAGTACGAGCAGTACTTC; CDR3aa: CASRGEYEQYF
d_gene: TRBD1; j_gene: TRBJ1-1; v_gene: TRBV9; len: 13; abundance: NA; CDR3nt: TGTGCCAGCAGAGGGACAGGGGCCACTGAAGCTTTCTTT; CDR3aa: CASRGTGATEAFF